These T cell receptor beta chains were read from a single sample in a study of human CD8 memory T cell subsets. From the 5' RACE reads, TCRdb lists one entry per CDR3 protein and no DNA. Its table lists under 4,500 distinct CDR3 sequences. Sequencing input: CD8+ T cells from PBMCs. The receptors shown here come from a human donor in good health. Each CDR3 is given with its conserved first and last residue. Size values are once, few and many counts, or a class for expanded clones, and some rows have none.

j_call clone_size v_call cdr3_aa
TRBJ2-7 . TRBV9 CASSVDSGPYEQYF
TRBJ2-3 medium-sized TRBV20-1 CSARTGASAPTDTQYF
TRBJ2-2 . TRBV4-1 CASSHVNTGELFF
TRBJ1-6 . TRBV28 CASSLNRTDYNSPLHF
TRBJ2-7 . TRBV11-1 CASRWTSGYSYEQYF
TRBJ2-2 . TRBV19 CASSLGQNTGELFF
TRBJ1-5 . TRBV28 CASLRGEPWGNQPQHF
TRBJ2-1 . TRBV6-2/TRBV6-3 CASSYSTAADEQFF
TRBJ2-1 . TRBV20-1 CSAPGQEYYNEQFF
TRBJ1-4 . TRBV7-9 CASSLGGQKLFF
TRBJ1-2 . TRBV4-2 CASSQAEGTNYGYTF
TRBJ2-5 . TRBV29-1 CSGVGWWRETQYF
TRBJ2-1 medium-sized TRBV4-2 CASSQGGSLAGVYNEQFF
TRBJ2-7 . TRBV7-9 CASSPQLAGGPYEQYF
TRBJ2-7 . TRBV24-1 CATSDPVGGEQYF
TRBJ1-2 . TRBV18 CASSPVQGYGYTF
TRBJ2-3 . TRBV5-1 CASSINTDTQYF
TRBJ2-7 . TRBV7-9 CASGSPPEYEQYF
TRBJ2-7 medium-sized TRBV4-2 CASSQEMTSGSYEQYF
TRBJ2-3 . TRBV24-1 CATSLGLAGADTQYF
TRBJ2-5 . TRBV7-8 CASSLPLAGWETQYF
TRBJ1-5 . TRBV12-3/TRBV12-4 CASSLGESQPQHF
TRBJ2-7 . TRBV29-1 CSVGVGRHPYEQYF
TRBJ2-7 . TRBV29-1 CSVEEEAGSSYEQYF
TRBJ2-5 . TRBV5-1 CASSLYGSQETQYF
TRBJ2-3 . TRBV18 CASSPSGSADTQYF
TRBJ2-2 . TRBV6-4 CASSPEREIPTGELFF
TRBJ2-7 . TRBV19 CASAPQGAYHEQYF
TRBJ2-5 . TRBV6-5 CASSPGLAGVLETQYF
TRBJ2-1 . TRBV4-1 CASSPDRIPYNEQFF
TRBJ1-2 . TRBV7-9 CASSLTGPANYGYTF
TRBJ1-1 . TRBV27 CASRTDSVKPDTEAFF
TRBJ2-3 . TRBV9 CASSVGGTLATDTQYF
TRBJ2-7 . TRBV9 CASSTTGYEQYF
TRBJ1-1 . TRBV27 CASSLTWETEAFF
TRBJ2-1 . TRBV15 CATGISKIGEQFF
TRBJ2-3 . TRBV10-3 CATVGVGDTDTQYF
TRBJ2-7 . TRBV5-1 CASSLEASLAGAVAEQYF
TRBJ2-7 . TRBV6-4 CASSDSGTSKQYF
TRBJ2-1 medium-sized TRBV2 CASSLTGYDEQFF
TRBJ2-1 large TRBV6-6 CASTGTGGLDEQFF
TRBJ1-3 . TRBV30 CAWSVSFSGNTIYF
TRBJ2-7 . TRBV6-4 CASSEEAGSYEQYF
TRBJ2-1 large TRBV20-1 CSARDLASVYNEQFF
TRBJ2-3 . TRBV11-1 CASSPGSETDTQYF